This T cell receptor beta chain was sequenced in a study of OX40 agonist ivuxolimab in advanced cancers. Describing the broader study: Ivuxolimab was an agonistic, fully human IgG2 monoclonal antibody directed against OX40 (CD134), a costimulatory receptor. The monotherapy dose-escalation portion (N ≈ 55 patients) of the phase I ivuxolimab trial is reported in the paper. Partial responses were achieved by three dose-escalation patients, of whom one had hepatocellular carcinoma and two had cutaneous melanoma. The point of sequencing TCRbeta in the periphery was to test whether ivuxolimab changed TCR sequence diversity and drove clonal T-cell expansion. Intravenous ivuxolimab was administered to patients every 2 weeks at six dose levels: 0.01, 0.1, 0.3, 1.5, 3 and 10 mg/kg. Prior anti-PD-1, anti-PD-L1 or anti-CTLA-4 therapy was permitted, and checkpoint inhibitors had been received by roughly two fifths of dose-escalation patients. Among the 52 dose-escalation patients, around 19 had hepatocellular carcinoma, approximately 15 melanoma, 9 renal cell carcinoma and 9 head and neck cancer. In the dose-escalation cohort, more than 80% of patients were male, and the mean age was approximately 60 years with a range of roughly 20 to 79.

General study outcomes and caveats: The antigen specificity of the clonally expanded peripheral T cells was not determined. After ivuxolimab, more expanded clones were found on average in CD8+ T cells than in CD4+ T cells. Low levels of normalized T-cell clonal expansion were also seen in some nonresponding patients. Clonal expansion of both CD4+ and CD8+ blood T cells was observed from baseline to week 6 at doses 0.1 to 3.0 mg/kg. In the 0.1-3.0 mg/kg groups, partial responders had among the lowest normalized peripheral clonal expansion, particularly in CD8+ T cells.

Patients with autoimmune disease history or receiving systemic immunosuppression were excluded from the trial. Peripheral blood for TCR sequencing was drawn from every dose cohort at baseline, at cycle 4 day 1 and at cycle 7 day 1. Samples were obtained from an open-label, multicenter, first-in-human phase I dose-escalation trial of ivuxolimab. Adults with locally advanced or metastatic melanoma, renal cell carcinoma, hepatocellular carcinoma or head and neck squamous cell carcinoma were enrolled in the trial. CD4+ and CD8+ T cells were sorted separately from peripheral blood before TCR sequencing. As for this clone: What this receptor recognizes is not known. No base quality information exists; no much larger clone differs at one position.

To sequence the TCRbeta CDR3 region, genomic DNA was isolated from the sorted cells. The immunoSEQ Assay was used for sequencing of TCRbeta CDR3 regions. TCRdb holds this immuneACCESS table with in-frame rearrangements only. Some clones are missing; in checked studies, unresolved V genes explain under half, and the rest has no known cause. This sample comprises about 40,000 clones, roughly four fifths of them detected only once. Under 2% of the sample belongs to the ten largest clones. The sequence came from an adult with an advanced solid tumor such as melanoma, head and neck, liver or kidney cancer. Sequenced material: CD4+ or CD8+ T cells sorted from blood, taken in a trial of the OX40 agonist ivuxolimab.

The bases are TGTGCCAGCAGCTTGGCCGGACAGGCCCTTGGGGACACCTTC. Translation gives CASSLAGQALGDTF. The rearranged chain carries TRBV5-4 and TRBJ1-2; TRBD1 matches 7 bases in the middle. For CDR1 and CDR2, the germline V gene (reference sequence) lists SGHNT and YYREEE. Trimming accounts for 0 bases at V and 12 bases at J, while the number of junction bases matched to no gene is 11. Its CDR3 holds 14 amino acids, cysteine through phenylalanine. Only the CDR3 DNA is retained, 42 bases long and in frame from the first base.